Only a few counts were recorded for the clone carrying this TCR beta chain. Its antigen is still unknown. Germline assignment: CDR1 LNHDA and CDR2 SQIVND (reference sequence). The CDR3 totals 13 residues. V shed 6 bases and J shed 1 base, with 9 bases lying between them. This specimen comes from a study of T cells in Graves' hyperthyroidism and ophthalmopathy. The study's findings and limits: Ophthalmopathy was identified by the model a median about 6 months ahead of onset.

Amplification of TCR beta CDR3 regions used RNA as the template. Initially, a first-round RT-PCR of the TCR CDR3 employed the HTBI primer set. TCRdb re-derived calls from the multiplex PCR reads in MiXCR, one entry per CDR3 protein. The sample records more than 550,000 distinct CDR3 sequences, just under 45% being singletons. This TCR came from an adult man with Graves' disease, either hyperthyroidism or ophthalmopathy (not recorded which). Sequenced: peripheral blood or thyroid tissue (not recorded which). The chain employs TRBV19 and TRBJ2-5; D is undetermined. CDR3 DNA: TGTGCCAGTAGCCCCACCGCCCAAGAGACCCAGTACTTC. This sequence encodes CASSPTAQETQYF.